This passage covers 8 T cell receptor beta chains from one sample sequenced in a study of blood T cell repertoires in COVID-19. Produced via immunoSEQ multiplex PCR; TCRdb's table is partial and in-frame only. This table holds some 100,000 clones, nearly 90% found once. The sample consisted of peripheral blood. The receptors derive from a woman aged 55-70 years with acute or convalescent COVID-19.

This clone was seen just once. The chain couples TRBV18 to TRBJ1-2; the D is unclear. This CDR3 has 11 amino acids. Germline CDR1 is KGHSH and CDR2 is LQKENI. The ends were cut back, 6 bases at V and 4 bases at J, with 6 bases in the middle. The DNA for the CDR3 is TGTGCCAGCTCCCCCAGCTATGGCTACACCTTC. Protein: CASSPSYGYTF.

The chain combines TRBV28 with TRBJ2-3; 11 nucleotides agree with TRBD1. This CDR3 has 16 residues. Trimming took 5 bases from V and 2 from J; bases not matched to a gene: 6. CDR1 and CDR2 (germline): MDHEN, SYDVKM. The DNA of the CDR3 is TGTGCCAGCAGTCGGGACAGGGGGTACCTCACAGATACGCAGTATTTT. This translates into CASSRDRGYLTDTQYF.

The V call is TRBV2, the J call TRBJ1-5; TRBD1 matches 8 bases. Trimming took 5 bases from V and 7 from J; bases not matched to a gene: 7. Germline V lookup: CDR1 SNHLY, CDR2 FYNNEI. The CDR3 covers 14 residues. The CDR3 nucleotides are TGTGCCAGCAGTCCCCAGGGGGCCAACCAGCCCCAGCATTTT. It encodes CASSPQGANQPQHF.

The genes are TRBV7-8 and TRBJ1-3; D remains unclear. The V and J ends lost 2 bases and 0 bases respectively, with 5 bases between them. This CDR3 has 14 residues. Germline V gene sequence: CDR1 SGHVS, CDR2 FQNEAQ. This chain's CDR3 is CASSLWSSGNTIYF. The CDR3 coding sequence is TGTGCCAGCAGCTTATGGAGCTCTGGAAACACCATATATTTT.

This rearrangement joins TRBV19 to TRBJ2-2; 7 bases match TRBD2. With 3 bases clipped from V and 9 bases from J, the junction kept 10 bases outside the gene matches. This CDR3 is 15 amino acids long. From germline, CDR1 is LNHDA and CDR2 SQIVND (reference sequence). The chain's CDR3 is CASSMGGIYSRELFF. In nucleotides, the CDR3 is TGTGCCAGTAGTATGGGAGGGATTTATAGCAGGGAGCTGTTTTTT.

The CDR3 sequence is CATSDSSTINQPQHF. The CDR3 DNA reads TGTGCCACCAGTGATTCCTCCACTATCAATCAGCCCCAGCATTTT. This chain links TRBV24-1 with TRBJ1-5; D is undetermined. CDR1 and CDR2 from the germline V gene are KGHDR and SFDVKD. V was pared by 2 bases and J by 3 bases, with 10 bases between. The CDR3 has 15 residues.

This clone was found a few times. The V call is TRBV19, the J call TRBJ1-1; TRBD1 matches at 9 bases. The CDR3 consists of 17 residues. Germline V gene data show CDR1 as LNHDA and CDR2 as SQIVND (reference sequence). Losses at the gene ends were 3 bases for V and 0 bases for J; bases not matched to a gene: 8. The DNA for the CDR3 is TGTGCCAGTAGTATCCGGGGGACAGGGACTATGAACACTGAAGCTTTCTTT. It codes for CASSIRGTGTMNTEAFF.

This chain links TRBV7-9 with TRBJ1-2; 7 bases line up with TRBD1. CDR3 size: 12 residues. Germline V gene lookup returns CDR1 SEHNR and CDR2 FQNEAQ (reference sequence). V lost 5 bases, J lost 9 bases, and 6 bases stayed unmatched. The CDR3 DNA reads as TGTGCCAGCAGCATCGACAGGGAGAGCTACACCTTC. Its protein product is CASSIDRESYTF.